Following are 8 T cell receptor beta chains from one sample sequenced in a study of PD-L1 blockade in urothelial cancer. TCRdb's table, derived via immunoSEQ multiplex PCR, lists solely in-frame clones and lacks some. The data contain tens of thousands of clones, 82% of them singletons. As for time point: peripheral blood 6 weeks after treatment start. The sample was PBMCs, taken around atezolizumab (anti-PD-L1) treatment. Receptor source: a man between 65 and 85 years old with urothelial cancer.

This chain joins TRBV18 and TRBJ2-7; possibly TRBD1 for D (6 bases). The CDR3 runs to 12 residues. The germline V and J ends were trimmed by 5 bases and 6 bases, with 11 bases remaining between them. The V gene's germline CDR1 is KGHSH and CDR2 LQKENI. CDR3 nucleotides: TGTGCCAGCTCAGGGACACCGGGCGAGCAGTACTTC. Translated, it gives CASSGTPGEQYF. The variable domain in full, completed from reference TRBV18 and TRBJ2-7, reads NAGVMQNPRHLVRRRGQEARLRCSPMKGHSHVYWYRQLPEEGLKFMVYLQKENIIDESGMPKERFSAEFPKEGPSILRIQQVVRGDSAAYFCASSGTPGEQYFGPGTRLTVT.

The count of this clone is one. The same CDR3 arises from other DNA sequences in this sample as well. The CDR3 region is CASSSGQENEKLFF. CDR3 DNA sequence: TGTGCCAGCAGCTCCGGACAGGAGAATGAAAAACTGTTTTTT. The chain is built from TRBV5-4 and TRBJ1-4; 7 nucleotides agree with TRBD1. After removal of 3 bases from V and 5 bases from J, the junction contained 4 bases not matched to a gene. This CDR3 has 14 amino acids. Per the germline V gene, CDR1 is SGHNT and CDR2 is YYREEE (reference sequence).

This rearrangement joins TRBV29-1 to TRBJ1-3; the D is unclear. The CDR3 contains 13 residues. Trimming took off 5 bases at V and 0 bases at J, with 8 bases between the two ends. CDR1 is SQVTM and CDR2 is ANQGSEA in the germline V gene. CDR3: CSVHSPSGNTIYF. The CDR3 nucleotides are TGCAGCGTTCACAGCCCCTCTGGAAACACCATATATTTT.

The chain couples TRBV5-4 to TRBJ1-2; D ambiguous. Germline CDR1 SGHNT, CDR2 YYREEE (reference sequence). V dropped 4 bases and J dropped 5 bases, with 12 bases sitting between them. The CDR3 has 13 residues. In nucleotides, the CDR3 is TGTGCCAGCAGCCTGGAAGAGTTTTATGGCTACACCTTC. As protein: CASSLEEFYGYTF.

This clone has just one count. The V and J genes are TRBV5-5 and TRBJ1-2; D might be TRBD1 (6 bases). The CDR3 extends over 15 amino acids. Trimming removed 5 bases from V and 2 bases from J, with 16 bases in between. Germline V lookup: CDR1 SGHKS, CDR2 YYEKEE (reference sequence). DNA of the CDR3: TGTGCCAGCAGATCGAGCGGGGGCTTGAACTATGGCTACACCTTC. This encodes CASRSSGGLNYGYTF.

This chain uses TRBV5-6 with TRBJ2-7; the match to TRBD1 covers 7 bases. The CDR3 loop spans 12 amino acids. Germline V gives CDR1 SGHDT, CDR2 YYEEEE. V lost 5 bases to trimming and J lost 6 bases; unmatched junction nucleotides: 5. CDR3 sequence: CASSFGTVEQYF. The CDR3 region has the DNA TGTGCCAGCAGTTTTGGGACAGTCGAGCAGTACTTC.

For the CDR3, the DNA is TGTGCCAGCAGCACCTCCAGGGTTGGACCCTACGAGCAGTACTTC. It translates to CASSTSRVGPYEQYF. V and J are TRBV6-5 and TRBJ2-7; a weak D match, TRBD1 (5 bases). Germline V CDR1 and CDR2: MNHEY, SVGAGI. The V gene lost 6 bases and the J gene lost 2 bases, with 17 bases spanning the gap. The CDR3 has 15 amino acids.

The chain recombines TRBV28 with TRBJ2-7, with TRBD1 matching over 8 bases. Germline V lookup: CDR1 MDHEN, CDR2 SYDVKM. Losses at the gene ends were 5 bases for V and 0 bases for J; bases not matched to a gene: 9. There are 16 residues in the CDR3. The CDR3 sequence: CASSGQGLLPSYEQYF. The CDR3 bases are TGTGCCAGCAGTGGACAGGGTTTGTTGCCCTCCTACGAGCAGTACTTC.